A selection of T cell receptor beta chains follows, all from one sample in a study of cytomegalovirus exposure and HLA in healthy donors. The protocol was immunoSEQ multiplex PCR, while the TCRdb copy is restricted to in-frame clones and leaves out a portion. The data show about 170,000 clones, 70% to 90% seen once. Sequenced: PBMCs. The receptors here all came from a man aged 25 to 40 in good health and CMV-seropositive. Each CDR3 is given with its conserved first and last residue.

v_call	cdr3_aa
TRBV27	CASSTTSGRRDNEQFF
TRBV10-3	CAISLGQLSNQPQHF
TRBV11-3	CASSLTQPYEQYF
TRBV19	CASSTTSGKETQYF
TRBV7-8	CASSFGQFPTGELFF
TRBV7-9	CASSPPAGDSEAFF
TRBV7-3	CASSSTGLARNEQFF
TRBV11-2	CASSSRTGTNTEAFF
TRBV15	CATSRDTTGGSYEQYF
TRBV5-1	CASSGTSGKTGELFF
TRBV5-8	CASSWGALVGGTDTQYF
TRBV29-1	CSVRKDLRPETQYF
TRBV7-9	CASSPLGGSGTDTQYF
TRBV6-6	CASSAADTQYF
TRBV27	CASSLEGQGVAGELFF
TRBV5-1	CASGEVSSDTQYF
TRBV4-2	CASSQEPGTGNEKLFF
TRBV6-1	CASSDGQGWEKLFF
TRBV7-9	CASSHPDRATSGSYEQYF
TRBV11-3	CASSLSPGGYGYTF
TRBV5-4	CASSPGERGAYNEQFF
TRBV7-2	CASSSPGMDTQYF
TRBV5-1	CASSLGGLAGAYEQFF
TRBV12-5	CASGLGHRDRGRSYTF
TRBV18	CASSPPGQGSSYEQYF
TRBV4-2	CASSQFGGSSGSVKEQYF
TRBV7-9	CASSSTSTITQFF
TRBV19	CASSRDLRPTAGPEKLFF
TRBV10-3	CAIRSRDRGETQYF
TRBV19	CASTVDSGAPNTEAFF
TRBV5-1	CASSLGSPPTDTQYF
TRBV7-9	CASSRGTSGTYNEQFF
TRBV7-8	CASSLARLAGGETQYF
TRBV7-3	CASNRGEGTGELFF
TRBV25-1	CASSGGPRLFF
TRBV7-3	CASSLGIAGGSESTDTQYF
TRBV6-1	CASSEDQAIWYGYTF
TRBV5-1	CASSLLPYNEQFF
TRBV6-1	CASKNRFDQPQHF
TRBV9	CASSGRDRISGELFF
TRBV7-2	CASSPDNGYHEQYF
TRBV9	CASSSSDRLSSGANVLTF
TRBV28	CASGGGTGELFF
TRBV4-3	CASSQGVTGANYGYTF
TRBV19	CASRAENTGELFF
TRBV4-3	CASSRGLEVDTQYF
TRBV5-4	CASTKTSGSQETQYF
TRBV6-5	CATRRTSGLTGELFF
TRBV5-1	CASSLMTGGWDEQFF
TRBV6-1	CASSVSGGDYYEQYF
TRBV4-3	CASSQGTGYQETQYF
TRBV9	CASSPTGVGYNEQFF
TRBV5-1	CASSLQGASEKLFF
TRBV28	CASTSGDRGLYGYTF